This T cell receptor beta chain is drawn from a study of monozygotic twins with inflammatory bowel disease. Study outcomes and limitations: Clonotype sharing was lower in IBD patients than healthy twins, most markedly with disease activity. IBD patients had lower TCRbeta diversity (inverse Simpson) than healthy co-twins.

CDR1 SGHRS and CDR2 YFSETQ come from the germline V gene. The CDR3 length is 15 residues. A word on this clonotype: What it recognizes is unknown.

Two nested PCRs, about 15 and 9 cycles, amplified TCRalpha and TCRbeta cDNA. TCRdb derives one entry per CDR3 protein from the 5' RACE reads, leaving out DNA. The clone table shows 350,000 to 400,000 distinct CDR3 sequences, with the ten largest holding 2.5% to 3%. Sequencing input: blood. The sequence was collected from a human donor with ulcerative colitis or Crohn's disease, or a healthy co-twin of an affected twin (not recorded which). The rearrangement links TRBV5-1 to TRBJ2-7; as DNA is missing, the TRBD1 call by TCRdb cannot be tested. The CDR3 loop reads CASSLTTGAVYEQYF.